The 12 T cell receptor beta chains below were found in one sample sequenced in a study of cytomegalovirus exposure and HLA in healthy donors. The PCR used 60 Vbeta and 13 Jbeta primers. The method was immunoSEQ multiplex PCR; TCRdb's version includes in-frame clones alone and lacks a portion of them. The sample lists about 130,000 clones; roughly 79% were seen once. The sample comprised PBMCs. The source is a woman aged 45-65 years in good health and CMV-seronegative.

The V gene is TRBV27, the J gene TRBJ1-4, with 7 bases that match TRBD1. V shed 6 bases and J 2 bases; nucleotides not matched to a gene: 6. CDR3 length equals 15 residues. Germline V gives CDR1 MNHEY, CDR2 SMNVEV (reference sequence). CDR3 sequence: CASRTQGQTNEKLFF. CDR3 nucleotide sequence: TGTGCCAGCAGGACCCAGGGACAGACTAATGAAAAACTGTTTTTT.

The chain links TRBV2 to TRBJ2-6; D is ambiguous. CDR1 and CDR2 (germline): SNHLY, FYNNEI. Trimming took 6 bases from V and 4 from J, leaving 4 bases between them. The CDR3 contains 12 residues. CDR3 protein: CASRSGANVLTF. As DNA, the CDR3 is TGTGCCAGCAGGAGCGGGGCCAACGTCCTGACTTTC.

The chain employs TRBV6-5 and TRBJ2-7; D is perhaps TRBD2 (5 bases). Germline V gives CDR1 MNHEY, CDR2 SVGAGI. CDR3 length equals 16 residues. V lost 3 bases, J lost 1 base, and 16 bases lay in between. The CDR3 spells CASSYTKLRRSYEQYF. The CDR3 nucleotides read TGTGCCAGCAGTTATACCAAACTCCGGAGGTCCTACGAGCAGTACTTC.

CDR3 bases: TGTGCCAGCAGTGACAGGGCAAGTATCTCTGGAAACACCATATATTTT. It encodes CASSDRASISGNTIYF. The chain employs TRBV6-1 and TRBJ1-3, with TRBD1 as a possible D gene (5 bases). The CDR3 runs 16 residues. The V end lost 3 bases, the J end lost 0 bases, and 12 bases lay between the germline ends. Germline V lookup: CDR1 MNHNS, CDR2 SASEGT.

The gene calls are TRBV2 and TRBJ2-5, with 10 bases aligning to TRBD2. This CDR3 comprises 20 residues. V shed 2 bases, J shed 5 bases, and the junction held 20 bases outside the gene matches. CDR1 and CDR2 (germline): SNHLY, FYNNEI. The DNA of the CDR3 is TGTGCCAGCAGTGAAACTAAACGGTACGAGCGGGAGGGGTCGTGGGAGACCCAGTACTTC. Amino acid sequence: CASSETKRYEREGSWETQYF.

The chain has TRBV6-5 and TRBJ1-2; TRBD1 is a possible D gene (6 bases). The CDR3 has 13 residues. The V gene lost 4 bases and the J gene lost 5 bases, with 11 bases spanning the gap. Germline V gene data show CDR1 as MNHEY and CDR2 as SVGAGI. The CDR3 DNA follows: TGTGCCAGCAGTTCAGGGGTACGGTATGGCTACACCTTC. Amino acids: CASSSGVRYGYTF.

The rearrangement links TRBV21-1 to TRBJ1-1; TRBD1, the D gene given by the table, was not confirmed from the DNA. TRBV21-1 is a recognized pseudogene. The CDR3 runs to 12 residues. The CDR3 protein is CARQGPNTEAFF. The CDR3 coding sequence is TGTGCCAGGCAGGGTCCGAACACTGAAGCTTTCTTT.

The chain has TRBV28 and TRBJ2-7, with 7 positions matching TRBD2. The CDR3 runs to 20 residues. The V gene end was trimmed by 6 bases and the J gene end by 4 bases; junction bases not matched to a gene: 27. From germline, CDR1 is MDHEN and CDR2 SYDVKM. This CDR3 is CASSPLKIFRAGEYAYEQYV. CDR3 DNA: TGTGCCAGCAGCCCCTTGAAGATTTTTAGGGCGGGAGAGTACGCTTACGAGCAGTACGTC.

The chain employs TRBV5-4 and TRBJ2-3, with 11 nucleotides matching TRBD2. V trimming: 2 bases; J trimming: 2 bases; junction bases outside the gene matches: 4. The CDR3 loop spans 16 amino acids. Germline CDR1 is SGHNT and CDR2 is YYREEE (reference sequence). The DNA for the CDR3 is TGTGCCAGCAGCTTACCGGGACTAGCGGCCACAGATACGCAGTATTTT. Translation gives CASSLPGLAATDTQYF.

Points on this clone: One end of the junction is discordant with germline, which a read error may explain. V gene TRBV7-6 combines with J gene TRBJ1-5; no clear D gene. CDR1 is SGHVS and CDR2 is FNYEAQ in the germline V gene. CDR3 length equals 14 residues. The CDR3 nucleotides are TGTGCCAGCAGCTTAACCAGGACTCATCAGCCCCAGAATTTT. The encoded protein is CASSLTRTHQPQNF.

The J gene is TRBJ2-5, the V gene TRBV11-2; 7 positions agree with TRBD2. The J call is in doubt because the DNA end fits TRBJ2-7 better. The CDR3 has 15 amino acids. Looked up from germline, CDR1 is SGHAT and CDR2 is FQNNGV. CDR3 bases: TGTGCCAGCAGCACGCAATCGGGAGGAATCTACGAGCAGTACTTC. This translates into CASSTQSGGIYEQYF.

The chain recombines TRBV28 with TRBJ2-7, with a weak D call TRBD2 (6 bases). The ends were cut back, 7 bases at V and 2 bases at J, with 15 bases in the middle. Germline assignment: CDR1 MDHEN and CDR2 SYDVKM. The CDR3 runs 14 residues. The CDR3 reads CASTAPTRAYEQYF. The DNA for the CDR3 is TGTGCCAGCACTGCCCCGACTAGAGCCTACGAGCAGTACTTC.